The 18 T cell receptor beta chains below come from one sample, sequenced in a study of blood T cells in healthy people across ages. The authors ran a second PCR of roughly 6 to 12 cycles using a sample-barcoded 5' primer and a J-beta primer mix. In TCRdb, the 5' RACE reads were re-called with MiXCR into one record per CDR3 protein. The sample records 850,000 to 950,000 distinct CDR3 sequences, more than 25% being singletons. Sequencing was done on a sample of blood. The receptors stem from an elderly woman in good health.

This chain joins TRBV12-3 or TRBV12-4 and TRBJ2-1; TRBD2 aligns across 13 bases. Trimming removed 5 bases from V and 3 bases from J; junction bases left unmatched: 4. This CDR3 region has 16 residues. CDR3 coding DNA: TGTGCCAGCAGTGGGGGACTAGCGGGGATCTACAATGAGCAGTTCTTC. This encodes CASSGGLAGIYNEQFF.

This clonotype was picked up many times. CDR3 sequence: CASSTAQGYEQYF. The CDR3 nucleotides read TGTGCCAGTAGTACCGCACAGGGCTACGAGCAGTACTTC. This sequence joins TRBV19 and TRBJ2-7; TRBD1 might be the D (6 bases). The germline CDR1 and CDR2 sequences are LNHDA and SQIVND (reference sequence). The ends were cut back, 4 bases at V and 3 bases at J, with 10 bases in the middle. This CDR3 is 13 amino acids long.

This clonotype appeared many times. The rearrangement uses TRBV4-3 and TRBJ2-1; D possibly corresponds to TRBD2 (5 bases). V was pared by 0 bases and J by 9 bases, with 9 bases between. From germline, CDR1 is LGHNA and CDR2 YSLEER. The CDR3 has 13 residues. The CDR3 coding sequence is TGCGCCAGCAGCCAAGAAGCTAGCCGTGAGCAGTTCTTC. Translating gives CASSQEASREQFF.

In its sample, this clonotype was seen many times. This sequence joins TRBV20-1 and TRBJ2-7; unclear D gene. The germline V gene has CDR1 DFQATT and CDR2 SNEGSKA (reference sequence). The CDR3 consists of 12 residues. Trimming cost V 0 bases and J 5 bases, with 8 bases left between them. CDR3 nucleotide sequence: TGCAGTGCTAGAGATACGGCTAACGAGCAGTACTTC. Translated, it gives CSARDTANEQYF.

This clonotype turned up a few times. This may be a read error, as it is one base from a much larger clone. The chain couples TRBV12-3 or TRBV12-4 to TRBJ2-1; D is perhaps TRBD2 (6 bases). The DNA end lines up better with TRBJ2-7; the J call may be wrong. The CDR3 runs 12 residues. The CDR3 DNA reads as TGTGCCAGCACCTTGACTAGAAATGAGCAGTACTTC. Translation: CASTLTRNEQYF.

The rearrangement joins TRBV5-1 to TRBJ1-5; TRBD1 matches at 10 bases. Germline lookup yields CDR1 SGHRS and CDR2 YFSETQ. The CDR3 has 14 amino acids. V shed 3 bases and J 5 bases; nucleotides not matched to a gene: 2. CDR3 in DNA: TGCGCCAGCAGCTATGGGACAGGGGATCAGCCCCAGCATTTT. Protein sequence: CASSYGTGDQPQHF.

A word on this clonotype: Germline is not matched at one junction end, which may reflect a read error. The chain couples TRBV7-2 to TRBJ2-7; 9 bases match TRBD2. CDR3 length: 15 residues. CDR1 and CDR2 (germline): SGHTA, FQGNSA. The CDR3 protein is CASSLSSGAPCEQYF. The CDR3 DNA reads TGCGCCAGCAGCTTGTCTAGCGGGGCGCCCTGCGAGCAGTACTTC.

Note on this clonotype: The junction does not match germline at one end; this may be a read error. The rearrangement uses TRBV7-7 and TRBJ2-1; 14 nucleotides match TRBD2. The CDR3 has 18 residues. Germline V lookup: CDR1 SSHAT, CDR2 FNYEAQ (reference sequence). CDR3 sequence reads: CASSLGGLAGESYNEQFF. For the CDR3, the DNA is TGTGCTAGCAGCTTAGGGGGACTAGCGGGAGAAAGTTACAATGAGCAGTTCTTC.

This clonotype was counted many times. The chain joins TRBV6-5 to TRBJ2-7; TRBD1 agrees at 7 bases. J was trimmed by 0 bases and V by 0 bases; bases with no gene match: 5. Germline CDR1 is MNHEY and CDR2 is SVGAGI. The CDR3 totals 16 residues. The CDR3 loop is CASSYSRAGGSYEQYF. The CDR3 region has the DNA TGTGCCAGCAGTTACTCGAGGGCAGGGGGCTCCTACGAGCAGTACTTC.

Turning to this clonotype: Just one base apart from a much larger clone, this may be a read error. The rearrangement joins TRBV15 to TRBJ2-4, with a tentative D call TRBD2 (6 bases). Germline V lookup: CDR1 LNHNV, CDR2 YYDKDF (reference sequence). V was shortened by 4 bases and J by 9 bases, with 25 bases between the two germline ends. CDR3 size: 17 residues. The CDR3 loop is CATSTGGFDTGGTIQYF. The CDR3 nucleotides read TGTGCCACCAGCACCGGAGGGTTTGACACAGGAGGCACCATTCAGTACTTC.

At least ten counts were recorded for this clonotype. The J gene is TRBJ2-7, the V gene TRBV7-2; D remains unclear. The CDR3 runs 15 residues. The V gene's germline CDR1 is SGHTA and CDR2 FQGNSA. Deletions cut 3 bases from V and 0 bases from J, with 12 bases between. This CDR3 is CASSFDGSFSYEQYF. The CDR3 nucleotides read TGTGCCAGCAGCTTCGACGGATCTTTCTCCTACGAGCAGTACTTC.

This clonotype was counted ten times or more. The chain couples TRBV27 to TRBJ2-6; D gene unclear. Trimming removed 6 bases from V and 4 bases from J, with 10 bases in between. Per the germline V gene, CDR1 is MNHEY and CDR2 is SMNVEV (reference sequence). The length of the CDR3 is 14 residues. DNA for the CDR3: TGTGCCAGCAGCCCCAGGACCGGGGCCAACGTCCTGACTTTC. The encoded protein is CASSPRTGANVLTF.

This chain links TRBV20-1 with TRBJ1-5; D possibly corresponds to TRBD1 (5 bases). This CDR3 has 13 residues. Trimming removed 3 bases at V and 6 bases at J, with 12 bases between. The V gene's germline CDR1 is DFQATT and CDR2 SNEGSKA (reference sequence). CDR3 loop: CSARPRGGQPQHF. The CDR3 nucleotides are TGCAGTGCTAGGCCTCGGGGGGGTCAGCCCCAGCATTTT.

This clonotype was counted a single time. V and J are TRBV7-8 and TRBJ2-5; TRBD1 agrees at 8 bases. The DNA matches TRBJ2-7 better at its end, which makes the J call doubtful. Germline-derived CDR1 and CDR2 are SGHVS and FQNEAQ. The CDR3 extends over 12 amino acids. CDR3 bases: TGTGCCAGCAGCTTTGGACAGGGCGAGCAGTACTTC. This gives the protein CASSFGQGEQYF.

This clonotype was seen a few times. The chain joins TRBV12-3 or TRBV12-4 to TRBJ1-1, with 8 bases identical to TRBD1. CDR3 length equals 16 residues. The V and J ends lost 0 bases and 5 bases, in that order; junction bases with no gene match: 8. The CDR3 sequence is CASSLALGQGGTEAFF. CDR3 bases: TGTGCCAGCAGTTTAGCCCTAGGACAGGGCGGGACTGAAGCTTTCTTT.

CDR3 sequence: CATSFGKETQFF. The CDR3 DNA sequence: TGTGCCACCTCATTTGGGAAGGAGACCCAGTTCTTC. The chain has TRBV6-6 and TRBJ2-1; D unresolved. The CDR3 contains 12 residues. Germline loops: CDR1 MNHNY, CDR2 SVGAGI (reference sequence). The V end was cut by 10 bases, the J end by 13 bases, with 20 bases between.

This clonotype was seen more than once but under ten times. The gene calls are TRBV18 and TRBJ2-5, with D perhaps given as TRBD1 or TRBD2 (5 bases each). The V and J ends lost 0 bases and 2 bases respectively, with 10 bases between them. This CDR3 spans 15 amino acids. Germline CDR1 reads KGHSH; CDR2 reads LQKENI. DNA of the CDR3: TGTGCCAGCTCACCACCGGGGGTCGGGCAAGAGACCCAGTACTTC. As protein: CASSPPGVGQETQYF.

This clonotype was observed many times. This chain links TRBV7-2 with TRBJ2-5, with D unresolved. V gave up 2 bases and J gave up 5 bases, with 15 bases separating them. CDR3 length: 15 amino acids. The V gene's germline CDR1 is SGHTA and CDR2 FQGNSA. The chain's CDR3 is CASSLKASGRETQYF. As DNA, the CDR3 is TGTGCCAGCAGCTTAAAGGCCTCCGGACGGGAGACCCAGTACTTC.